Listed below are T cell receptor beta chains from one sample, sequenced in a study of T cells after yellow fever vaccination. TCRdb fed the 5' RACE reads into MiXCR, producing one record per CDR3 protein. Here the sample spans almost 600,000 distinct CDR3 sequences, roughly 14% being singletons. Sequencing was performed on PBMCs, taken on the day of the yellow fever booster vaccination. These receptors were obtained from a man aged 25-45 years who received the YFV17D yellow fever vaccine. The CDR3 runs from the conserved cysteine through the conserved F or W. The order of the fields is V gene, J gene, clone size, D gene, CDR3 protein, CDR3 DNA. D genes are given only for firm matches. Size is omitted from some rows. Given values are once, few, many or a class for expanded clones.

V: TRBV5-1; J: TRBJ2-1; size: few; D: TRBD2; CDR3: CASSSKARTRSDEQFF; DNA: TGCGCCAGCAGCAGCAAAGCCCGGACTAGGTCGGATGAGCAGTTCTTC
V: TRBV29-1; J: TRBJ2-1; size: -; D: TRBD2; CDR3: CSDLMADSGAYNEQFF; DNA: TGCAGCGATCTAATGGCGGATAGCGGGGCCTACAATGAGCAGTTCTTC
V: TRBV7-2; J: TRBJ1-1; size: -; D: -; CDR3: CASSPPKSSTEAFF; DNA: TGTGCCAGCAGCCCCCCGAAATCCAGCACTGAAGCTTTCTTT
V: TRBV15; J: TRBJ2-5; size: -; D: TRBD2; CDR3: CATSRIHGTSAKETQYF; DNA: TGTGCCACCAGCAGAATTCACGGGACTAGCGCTAAAGAGACCCAGTACTTC
V: TRBV20-1; J: TRBJ2-5; size: few; D: -; CDR3: CSARTDKETQYF; DNA: TGCAGTGCCCGGACCGATAAAGAGACCCAGTACTTC
V: TRBV7-8; J: TRBJ1-2; size: few; D: -; CDR3: CASSPWGGTTSRSYGYTF; DNA: TGTGCCAGCAGCCCCTGGGGGGGGACGACCTCTAGATCCTATGGCTACACCTTC
V: TRBV15; J: TRBJ2-1; size: -; D: -; CDR3: CATSRAGSYNEQFF; DNA: TGTGCCACCAGCAGAGCAGGATCCTACAATGAGCAGTTCTTC
V: TRBV27; J: TRBJ1-2; size: -; D: TRBD1; CDR3: CASRSAGTGIHGYTF; DNA: TGTGCCAGCAGATCGGCCGGGACAGGGATCCATGGCTACACCTTC
V: TRBV20-1; J: TRBJ2-5; size: few; D: -; CDR3: CSGRGQGAETQYF; DNA: TGCAGTGGGCGCGGGCAAGGCGCGGAGACCCAGTACTTC
V: TRBV28; J: TRBJ1-2; size: -; D: -; CDR3: CASSANPAGTFGYTF; DNA: TGTGCCAGCAGTGCAAATCCGGCAGGGACTTTTGGCTACACCTTC
V: TRBV10-2; J: TRBJ2-4; size: few; D: -; CDR3: CASSETAGILGDIQYF; DNA: TGCGCCAGCAGTGAGACAGCAGGGATCCTTGGCGACATTCAGTACTTC
V: TRBV20-1; J: TRBJ1-5; size: few; D: TRBD1; CDR3: CSAGQGNQPQHF; DNA: TGCAGTGCTGGACAGGGGAATCAGCCCCAGCATTTT
V: TRBV20-1; J: TRBJ2-2; size: few; D: -; CDR3: CSARPSLTPGELFF; DNA: TGCAGTGCGCGACCCAGTCTGACCCCCGGGGAGCTGTTTTTT
V: TRBV6-5; J: TRBJ2-7; size: -; D: TRBD1; CDR3: CASSYEGATYEQYF; DNA: TGTGCCAGCAGTTACGAGGGGGCCACCTACGAGCAGTACTTC
V: TRBV6-2/TRBV6-3; J: TRBJ2-7; size: few; D: -; CDR3: CASSTVVGEQYF; DNA: TGTGCCAGCAGTACAGTAGTCGGCGAGCAGTACTTC
V: TRBV20-1; J: TRBJ1-5; size: -; D: -; CDR3: CSALPGNSRNQPQHF; DNA: TGCAGTGCCTTACCCGGGAACAGTCGAAATCAGCCCCAGCATTTT
V: TRBV7-9; J: TRBJ2-5; size: -; D: TRBD2; CDR3: CASSSIAGALGETQYF; DNA: TGTGCCAGCAGCTCTATAGCGGGAGCACTGGGAGAGACCCAGTACTTC